This T cell receptor (beta chain) was captured in a study of CD8 T cells in Susac syndrome. Random hexamers served to reverse transcribe about 0.5 to 1 ug RNA. The amplification used immunoSEQ multiplex PCR on TCR beta CDR3; it spanned 54 Vbeta and 13 Jbeta. TCRdb fed the immunoSEQ multiplex PCR reads into MiXCR, producing one record per CDR3 protein. The data contain around 150,000 distinct CDR3 sequences, about 94% of them singletons. Negative isolation yielded CD8+ and CD4+ T cells; FACS enriched TEMRA cells. Germline CDR1 reads PRHDT; CDR2 reads FYEKMQ (reference sequence). The CDR3 sequence is 14 residues long. Trimming stripped 5 bases from V and 5 bases from J, with 15 bases between.

This receptor was taken from a human donor in good health. What was sequenced was CD8+ T cells from PBMCs. This chain links TRBV13 with TRBJ1-1; D may be TRBD1 (5 bases). CDR3 sequence: CASSLRGGRTEAFF. CDR3 sequence (DNA): TGTGCCAGCAGCCTTAGGGGTGGGAGGACTGAAGCTTTCTTT.